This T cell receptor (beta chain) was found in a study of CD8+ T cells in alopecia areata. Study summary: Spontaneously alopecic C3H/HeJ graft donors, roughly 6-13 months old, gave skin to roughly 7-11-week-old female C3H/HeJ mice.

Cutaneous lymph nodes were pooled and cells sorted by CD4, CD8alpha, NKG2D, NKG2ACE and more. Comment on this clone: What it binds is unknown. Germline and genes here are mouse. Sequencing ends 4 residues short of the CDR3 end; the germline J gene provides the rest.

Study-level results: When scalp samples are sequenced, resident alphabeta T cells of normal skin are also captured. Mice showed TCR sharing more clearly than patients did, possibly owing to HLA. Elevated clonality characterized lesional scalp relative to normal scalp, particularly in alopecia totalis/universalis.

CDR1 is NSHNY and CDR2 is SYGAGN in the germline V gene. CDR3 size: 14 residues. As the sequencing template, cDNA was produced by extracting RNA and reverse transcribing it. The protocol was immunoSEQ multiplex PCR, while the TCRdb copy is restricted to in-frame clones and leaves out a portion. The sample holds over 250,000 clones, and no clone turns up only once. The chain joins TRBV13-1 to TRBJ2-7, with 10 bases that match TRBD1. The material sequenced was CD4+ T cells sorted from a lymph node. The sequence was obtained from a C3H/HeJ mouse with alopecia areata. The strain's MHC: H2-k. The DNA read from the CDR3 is TGTGCCAGCAGCCCTGGACAGGGGGTGAAT. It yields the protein CASSPGQGVN. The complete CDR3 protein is CASSPGQGVNEQYF.